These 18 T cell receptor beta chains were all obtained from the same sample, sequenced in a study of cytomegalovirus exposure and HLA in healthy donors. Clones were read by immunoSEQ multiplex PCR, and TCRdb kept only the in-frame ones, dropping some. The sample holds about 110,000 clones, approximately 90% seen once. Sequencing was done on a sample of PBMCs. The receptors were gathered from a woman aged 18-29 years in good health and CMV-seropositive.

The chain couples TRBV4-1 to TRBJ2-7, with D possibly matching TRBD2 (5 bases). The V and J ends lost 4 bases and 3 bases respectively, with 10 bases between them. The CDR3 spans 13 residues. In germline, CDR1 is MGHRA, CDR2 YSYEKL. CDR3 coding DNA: TGCGCCAGCAGCCCAGACCGGGGCTACGAGCAGTACTTC. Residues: CASSPDRGYEQYF.

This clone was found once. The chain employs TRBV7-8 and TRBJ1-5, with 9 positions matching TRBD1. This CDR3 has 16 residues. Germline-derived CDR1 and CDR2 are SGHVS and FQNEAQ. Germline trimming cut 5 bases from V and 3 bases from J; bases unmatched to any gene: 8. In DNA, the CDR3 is TGTGCCAGCAGCGCATGGGGACAGGGACCCAATCAGCCCCAGCATTTT. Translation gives CASSAWGQGPNQPQHF.

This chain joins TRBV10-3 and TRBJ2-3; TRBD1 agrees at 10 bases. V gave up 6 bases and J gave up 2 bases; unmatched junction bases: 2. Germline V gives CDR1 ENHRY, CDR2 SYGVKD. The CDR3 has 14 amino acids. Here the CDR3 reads CAIRGTGVTDTQYF. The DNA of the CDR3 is TGTGCCATCAGGGGGACAGGGGTCACAGATACGCAGTATTTT.

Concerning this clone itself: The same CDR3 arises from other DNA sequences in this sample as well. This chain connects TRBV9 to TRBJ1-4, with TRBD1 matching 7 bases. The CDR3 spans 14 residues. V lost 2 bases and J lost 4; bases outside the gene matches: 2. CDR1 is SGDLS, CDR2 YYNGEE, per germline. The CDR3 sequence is CASSVGTVNEKLFF. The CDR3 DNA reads TGTGCCAGCAGCGTTGGGACAGTTAATGAAAAACTGTTTTTT.

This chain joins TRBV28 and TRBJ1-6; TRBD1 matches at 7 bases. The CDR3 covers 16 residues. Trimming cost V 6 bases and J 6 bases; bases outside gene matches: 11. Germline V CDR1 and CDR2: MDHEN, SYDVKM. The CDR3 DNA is TGTGCCAGCAGGTACGCCGTGGGACAGACTAATTCACCCCTCCACTTT. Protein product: CASRYAVGQTNSPLHF. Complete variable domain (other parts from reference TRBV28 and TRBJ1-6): DVKVTQSSRYLVKRTGEKVFLECVQDMDHENMFWYRQDPGLGLRLIYFSYDVKMKEKGDIPEGYSVSREKKERFSLILESASTNQTSMYLCASRYAVGQTNSPLHFGNGTRLTVT.

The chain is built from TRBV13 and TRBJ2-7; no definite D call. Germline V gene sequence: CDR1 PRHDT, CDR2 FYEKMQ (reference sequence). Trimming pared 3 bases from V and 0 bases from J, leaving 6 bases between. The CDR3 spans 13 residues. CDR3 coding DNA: TGTGCCAGCAGCTTTGAGAACTCCTACGAGCAGTACTTC. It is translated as CASSFENSYEQYF.

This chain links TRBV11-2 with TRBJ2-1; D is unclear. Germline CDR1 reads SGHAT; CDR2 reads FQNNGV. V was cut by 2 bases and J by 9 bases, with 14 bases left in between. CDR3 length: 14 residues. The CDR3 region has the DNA TGTGCCAGCAGCTTAACAATCGAGGCGGTTGAGCAGTTCTTC. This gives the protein CASSLTIEAVEQFF.

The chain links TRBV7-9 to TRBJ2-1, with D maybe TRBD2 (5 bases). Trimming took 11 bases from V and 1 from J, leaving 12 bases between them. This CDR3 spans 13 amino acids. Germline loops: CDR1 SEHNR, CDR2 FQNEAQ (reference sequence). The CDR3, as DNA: TGTGCCCTTTTGAGAGGGTCCTACAATGAGCAGTTCTTC. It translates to CALLRGSYNEQFF.

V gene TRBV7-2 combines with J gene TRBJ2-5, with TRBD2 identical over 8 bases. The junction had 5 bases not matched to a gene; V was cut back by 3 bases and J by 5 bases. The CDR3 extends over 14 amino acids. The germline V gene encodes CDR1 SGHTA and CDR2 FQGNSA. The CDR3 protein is CASSLGPGGETQYF. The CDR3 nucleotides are TGTGCCAGCAGCTTGGGGCCGGGAGGGGAGACCCAGTACTTC. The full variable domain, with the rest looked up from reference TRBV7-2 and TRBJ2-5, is GAGVSQSPSNKVTEKGKDVELRCDPISGHTALYWYRQSLGQGLEFLIYFQGNSAPDKSGLPSDRFSAERTGGSVSTLTIQRTQQEDSAVYLCASSLGPGGETQYFGPGTRLLVL.

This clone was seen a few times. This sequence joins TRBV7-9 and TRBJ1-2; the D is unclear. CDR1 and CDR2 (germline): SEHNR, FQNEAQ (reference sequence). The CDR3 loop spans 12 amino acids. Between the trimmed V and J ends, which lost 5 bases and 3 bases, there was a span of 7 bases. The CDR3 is CASSLADYGYTF. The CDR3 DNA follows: TGTGCCAGCAGCCTGGCAGACTATGGCTACACCTTC.

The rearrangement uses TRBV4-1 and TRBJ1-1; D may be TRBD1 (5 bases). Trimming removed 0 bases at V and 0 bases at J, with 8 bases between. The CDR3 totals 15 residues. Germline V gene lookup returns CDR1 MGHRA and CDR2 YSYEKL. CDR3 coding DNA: TGCGCCAGCAGCCAAGATTCAGGGTTGAACACTGAAGCTTTCTTT. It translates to CASSQDSGLNTEAFF.

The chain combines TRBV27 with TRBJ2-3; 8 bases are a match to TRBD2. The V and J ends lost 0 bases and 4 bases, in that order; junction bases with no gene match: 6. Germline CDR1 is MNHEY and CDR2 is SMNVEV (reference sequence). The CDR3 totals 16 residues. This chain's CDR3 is CASSLSAGGRADTQYF. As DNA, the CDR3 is TGTGCCAGCAGTTTATCGGCGGGGGGCAGGGCAGATACGCAGTATTTT.

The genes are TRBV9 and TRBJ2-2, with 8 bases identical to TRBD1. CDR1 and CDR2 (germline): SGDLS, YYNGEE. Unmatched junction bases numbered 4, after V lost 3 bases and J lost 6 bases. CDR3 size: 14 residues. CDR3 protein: CASSGQGIPGELFF. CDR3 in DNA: TGTGCCAGCAGCGGACAGGGGATCCCCGGGGAGCTGTTTTTT.

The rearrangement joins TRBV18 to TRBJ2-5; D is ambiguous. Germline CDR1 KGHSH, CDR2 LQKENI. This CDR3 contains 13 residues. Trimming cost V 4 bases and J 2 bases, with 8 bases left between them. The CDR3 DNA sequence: TGTGCCAGCTCACGACTCCTTCAAGAGACCCAGTACTTC. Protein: CASSRLLQETQYF.

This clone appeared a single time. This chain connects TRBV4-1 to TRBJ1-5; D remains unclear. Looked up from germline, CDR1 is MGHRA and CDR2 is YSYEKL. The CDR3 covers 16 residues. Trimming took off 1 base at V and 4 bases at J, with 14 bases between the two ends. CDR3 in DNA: TGCGCCAGCAGCCAAGCCTCTTCCCCACGGAATCAGCCCCAGCATTTT. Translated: CASSQASSPRNQPQHF.

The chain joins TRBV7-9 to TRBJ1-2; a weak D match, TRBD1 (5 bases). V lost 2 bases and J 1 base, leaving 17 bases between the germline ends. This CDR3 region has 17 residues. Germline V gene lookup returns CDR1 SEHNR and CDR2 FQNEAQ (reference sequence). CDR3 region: CASSLRERGRGNYGYTF. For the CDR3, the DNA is TGTGCCAGCAGCTTAAGGGAACGGGGGAGGGGTAACTATGGCTACACCTTC.

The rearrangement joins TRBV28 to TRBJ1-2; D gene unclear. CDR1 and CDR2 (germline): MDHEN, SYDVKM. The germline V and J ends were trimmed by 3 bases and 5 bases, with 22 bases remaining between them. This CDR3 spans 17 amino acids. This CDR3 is CASSFRWMLIREYGYTF. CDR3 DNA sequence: TGTGCCAGCAGTTTTAGATGGATGCTAATAAGGGAGTATGGCTACACCTTC.

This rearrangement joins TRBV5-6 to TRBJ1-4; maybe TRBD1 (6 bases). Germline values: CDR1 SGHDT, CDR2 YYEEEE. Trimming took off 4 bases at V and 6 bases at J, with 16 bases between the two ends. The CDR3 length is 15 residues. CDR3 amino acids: CASSPSGRGDEKLFF. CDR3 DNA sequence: TGTGCCAGCAGCCCCAGTGGCAGGGGCGATGAAAAACTGTTTTTT.